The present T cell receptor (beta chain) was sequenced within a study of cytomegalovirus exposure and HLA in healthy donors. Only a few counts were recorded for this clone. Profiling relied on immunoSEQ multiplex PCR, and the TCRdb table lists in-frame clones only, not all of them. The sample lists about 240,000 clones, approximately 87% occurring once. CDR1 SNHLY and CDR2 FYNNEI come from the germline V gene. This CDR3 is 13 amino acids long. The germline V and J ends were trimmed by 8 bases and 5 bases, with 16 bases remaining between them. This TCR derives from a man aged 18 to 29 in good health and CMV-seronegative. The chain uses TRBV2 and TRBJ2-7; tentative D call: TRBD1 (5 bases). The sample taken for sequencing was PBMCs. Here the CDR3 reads CASGRTFRNEQYF. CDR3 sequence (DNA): TGTGCCAGCGGTCGGACATTCCGGAACGAGCAGTACTTC.